Listed below are T cell receptor beta chains from one sample, sequenced in a study of technical replicates of blood from a few donors. Profiling relied on immunoSEQ multiplex PCR, and the TCRdb table lists in-frame clones only, not all of them. The repertoire has about 88,000 clones, over 90% of them found once; the top ten carry around 0.25%. The sequenced material came from T cells isolated from PBMCs. The receptors originated from a human donor in good health. Both conserved end residues are part of each CDR3. D genes are given only for firm matches. Size is stated for part of the rows, as once, few or many counts, or as a class when the clone is expanded.

TRBJ1-2,-,TRBV18,-,CASSPGIGGYTF,TGTGCCAGCTCACCAGGGATTGGGGGGTACACCTTC
TRBJ2-3,-,TRBV28,-,CASSLGAQYTQYF,TGTGCCAGCAGTTTGGGAGCCCAGTATACGCAGTATTTT
TRBJ1-4,-,TRBV5-6,-,CASSLGHSATNEKLFF,TGTGCCAGCAGCTTGGGACACTCGGCAACTAATGAAAAACTGTTTTTT
TRBJ1-1,-,TRBV7-6,TRBD1,CASSSGQGIKGTEAFF,TGTGCCAGCAGCTCGGGACAGGGAATAAAGGGCACTGAAGCTTTCTTT
TRBJ2-3,-,TRBV27,TRBD1,CASSFGQGAQYF,TGTGCCAGCAGTTTCGGACAGGGAGCGCAGTATTTT
TRBJ1-4,-,TRBV5-1,-,CASRWLPATNEKLFF,TGCGCCAGCAGATGGTTGCCGGCAACTAATGAAAAACTGTTTTTT
TRBJ1-6,-,TRBV30,-,CAWRRNSPLHF,TGTGCCTGGCGCCGGAATTCACCCCTCCACTTT
TRBJ2-3,-,TRBV19,-,CASSKHRDTQYF,TGTGCCAGTAGTAAACACAGAGATACGCAGTATTTT
TRBJ2-7,-,TRBV5-6,TRBD2,CASSFGDYKGVEQYF,TGTGCCAGCAGTTTTGGGGACTACAAAGGAGTGGAGCAGTACTTC
TRBJ2-3,once,TRBV2,TRBD2,CASSDSSGGAADTQYF,TGTGCCAGCAGTGATTCTAGCGGGGGGGCCGCGGATACGCAGTATTTT
TRBJ2-1,-,TRBV5-5,-,CASSLGQPGEQFF,TGTGCCAGCAGCTTGGGCCAGCCAGGAGAGCAGTTCTTC
TRBJ1-2,-,TRBV29-1,TRBD1,CSVDTGTVNYGYTF,TGCAGCGTCGACACCGGGACAGTGAACTATGGCTACACCTTC
TRBJ1-1,-,TRBV18,-,CASSPSTSGGADTEAFF,TGTGCCAGCTCACCGTCGACATCGGGGGGCGCCGACACTGAAGCTTTCTTT
TRBJ1-2,-,TRBV5-1,TRBD1,CASSSGQGLNYGYTF,TGCGCCAGCAGTTCCGGACAGGGACTTAACTATGGCTACACCTTC
TRBJ2-3,-,TRBV6-5,-,CASSYIGGTDTQYF,TGTGCCAGCAGTTACATCGGGGGCACAGATACGCAGTATTTT
TRBJ2-7,-,TRBV5-1,TRBD2,CASSLLVGGTYEQYF,TGCGCCAGCAGCTTGCTTGTCGGGGGGACTTACGAGCAGTACTTC
TRBJ2-7,-,TRBV19,TRBD2,CASSTGLAGNKREQYF,TGTGCCAGTAGTACCGGACTAGCGGGTAATAAGCGGGAGCAGTACTTC
TRBJ2-1,-,TRBV7-2,TRBD2,CASSLALLAGVNEQFF,TGTGCCAGCAGCTTAGCGCTACTAGCGGGAGTTAATGAGCAGTTCTTC
TRBJ2-3,-,TRBV9,-,CASSPSWGYTDTQYF,TGTGCCAGCAGCCCCTCGTGGGGCTACACAGATACGCAGTATTTT
TRBJ2-1,-,TRBV27,-,CASSLRGNEQFF,TGTGCCAGCAGTCTCCGAGGCAATGAGCAGTTCTTC
TRBJ1-2,once,TRBV2,-,CASSEGIRGNYTF,TGTGCCAGCAGTGAAGGGATCCGGGGAAACTACACCTTC
TRBJ2-5,-,TRBV5-5,TRBD2,CASSYPGLAKTQYF,TGTGCCAGCAGTTACCCGGGACTAGCAAAGACCCAGTACTTC
TRBJ2-3,-,TRBV18,TRBD2,CASSPPKEGLAGFLDTQYF,TGTGCCAGCTCACCACCAAAAGAGGGACTAGCGGGGTTTTTAGATACGCAGTATTTT
TRBJ2-4,-,TRBV27,-,CASSSSLAKNIQYF,TGTGCCAGCAGTTCTTCTCTAGCCAAAAACATTCAGTACTTC
TRBJ1-2,-,TRBV7-8,-,CASSLANLILTAAVAF,TGTGCCAGCAGCTTAGCTAACCTTATCCTCACCGCCGCGGTAGCCTTC
TRBJ1-4,-,TRBV2,TRBD1,CASLGGGQGFRRNEKLFF,TGTGCCAGCCTGGGGGGCGGACAGGGGTTTCGGCGTAATGAAAAACTGTTTTTT
TRBJ1-2,-,TRBV7-3,-,CASSQTRDGYGYTF,TGTGCCAGCAGCCAAACTAGGGATGGGTATGGCTACACCTTC
TRBJ1-2,once,TRBV2,-,CASSDSGNYGYTF,TGTGCCAGCAGCGACAGTGGAAACTATGGCTACACCTTC
TRBJ1-2,few,TRBV5-1,-,CASSLGEAGYTF,TGCGCCAGCAGCTTGGGGGAGGCTGGCTACACCTTC
TRBJ2-3,-,TRBV6-6,-,CASSYVRGGDTQYF,TGTGCCAGCAGTTACGTTAGGGGGGGGGATACGCAGTATTTT
TRBJ1-4,-,TRBV4-1,-,CASSPLPGEKLFF,TGCGCCAGCAGCCCCCTGCCGGGAGAAAAACTGTTTTTT
TRBJ2-1,-,TRBV2,TRBD2,CASSPSGSYNEQFF,TGTGCCAGCAGCCCTAGCGGGTCCTACAATGAGCAGTTCTTC
TRBJ2-7,-,TRBV2,TRBD1,CASSEPIFRQGSYEQYF,TGTGCCAGCAGTGAACCGATCTTTAGACAGGGATCCTACGAGCAGTACTTC
TRBJ1-5,-,TRBV19,-,CASSIPGAAGNQPQHF,TGTGCCAGTAGTATCCCAGGGGCCGCCGGCAATCAGCCCCAGCATTTT
TRBJ2-7,-,TRBV13,-,CASSLSGALLSSYEQYF,TGTGCCAGCAGCTTGTCGGGAGCCCTGCTGAGCTCCTACGAGCAGTACTTC
TRBJ2-7,-,TRBV27,-,CASSLSGPGVQYF,TGTGCCAGCAGTTTATCGGGCCCGGGGGTCCAGTACTTC
TRBJ1-5,-,TRBV28,-,CASSSPRAGDSNQPQHF,TGTGCCAGCAGTTCCCCGAGGGCAGGGGATAGCAATCAGCCCCAGCATTTT